This T cell receptor (beta chain) comes out of a study of post-analysis software for immune sequencing data. Study-level points and caveats: By F measure, samples from a shared preparation batch strongly co-clustered. Controls showed lower frequencies than patients for roughly 5 TRBV segments, and TRBV5-6, TRBV5-1 and TRBV20-1 were among these.

Germline V gene data show CDR1 as LGHNA and CDR2 as YNFKEQ. The CDR3 sequence is 15 residues long. Trimming took off 0 bases at V and 8 bases at J, with 13 bases between the two ends. Unique molecular identifiers were built into the TCR beta cDNA libraries. Each sample of roughly 0.95 to 10 million input T cells yielded approximately 500,000 cDNA molecules, so each molecule approximated one T cell. TCRdb used MiXCR to reprocess the PCR reads, holding one entry per CDR3 protein. The sample includes approximately 150,000 distinct CDR3 sequences, about 32% seen only once; the top ten take over 1.2%. Comments on this clonotype: Its cognate antigen is unknown.

The receptor was derived from a girl between 5 and 17 years old with multiple sclerosis. V usage is TRBV4-2 and J usage is TRBJ1-4; no firm D call. The sample comprised blood. DNA of the CDR3: TGTGCCAGCAGCCAAGATCTGATTAGGAGAGAAAAACTGTTTTTT. It is translated as CASSQDLIRREKLFF.